Following are 27 T cell receptor beta chains from one sample sequenced in a study of T cell responses to AZD1222 COVID-19 vaccine. The method was immunoSEQ multiplex PCR; TCRdb's version includes in-frame clones alone and lacks a portion of them. The sample gives approximately 110,000 clones, about nine tenths of which show up once; 7.7% is in the top ten. Here the sequenced sample was peripheral blood, taken on day 0 of AZD1222 vaccination. These receptors all stem from an adult in good health.

The V call is TRBV28, the J call TRBJ1-4, with a tentative D call TRBD1 (6 bases). Per the germline V gene, CDR1 is MDHEN and CDR2 is SYDVKM. V was clipped by 7 bases and J by 7 bases, with 16 bases between them. The CDR3 length is 14 residues. The CDR3 spells CASTPGGGGEKLFF. For the CDR3, the DNA is TGTGCCAGCACCCCCGGGGGGGGCGGTGAAAAACTGTTTTTT.

The genes are TRBV6-5 and TRBJ1-1; possibly TRBD1 for D (5 bases). The CDR3 loop spans 14 amino acids. The V gene lost 2 bases and the J gene lost 3 bases, with 10 bases spanning the gap. CDR1 and CDR2 from the germline V gene are MNHEY and SVGAGI. The CDR3 DNA is TGTGCCAGCAGTTACCGGCAGGGTTACACTGAAGCTTTCTTT. The encoded protein is CASSYRQGYTEAFF.

The chain recombines TRBV7-2 with TRBJ2-5; 7 bases are shared with TRBD2. CDR1 and CDR2 from the germline V gene are SGHTA and FQGNSA. CDR3 size: 13 residues. The V gene end was trimmed by 5 bases and the J gene end by 6 bases; junction bases not matched to a gene: 6. The CDR3 DNA is TGTGCCAGCAGCCCAGGGAGGGATCAGACCCAGTACTTC. Amino acid sequence: CASSPGRDQTQYF. The entire variable domain, with the rest obtained from reference TRBV7-2 and TRBJ2-5, is as follows: GAGVSQSPSNKVTEKGKDVELRCDPISGHTALYWYRQSLGQGLEFLIYFQGNSAPDKSGLPSDRFSAERTGGSVSTLTIQRTQQEDSAVYLCASSPGRDQTQYFGPGTRLLVL.

The chain joins TRBV20-1 to TRBJ1-2; 11 bases agree with TRBD1. Germline V gene sequence: CDR1 DFQATT, CDR2 SNEGSKA (reference sequence). V lost 3 bases and J lost 3; bases outside the gene matches: 6. This CDR3 region has 15 residues. The CDR3 coding sequence is TGCAGTGCTAGTTCCACGGGACAGGGGGACTATGGCTACACCTTC. It encodes CSASSTGQGDYGYTF.

The rearrangement uses TRBV27 and TRBJ2-3; the match to TRBD2 covers 7 bases. This CDR3 spans 15 amino acids. Germline values: CDR1 MNHEY, CDR2 SMNVEV (reference sequence). V trimming: 3 bases; J trimming: 4 bases; junction bases outside the gene matches: 7. The CDR3 protein is CASSFLAGEADTQYF. The CDR3 DNA is TGTGCCAGCAGTTTTTTGGCGGGAGAGGCAGATACGCAGTATTTT.

The chain recombines TRBV11-3 with TRBJ2-1; 12 nucleotides line up with TRBD2. From germline, CDR1 is SGHNT and CDR2 YENEEA. With 3 bases clipped from V and 9 bases from J, the junction kept 6 bases outside the gene matches. The CDR3 sequence is 15 residues long. The DNA of the CDR3 is TGTGCCAGCAGCTTGACTAGCGGGAGTGGTGGTGAGCAGTTCTTC. Translated, it gives CASSLTSGSGGEQFF.

The chain combines TRBV11-2 with TRBJ1-4; maybe TRBD1 (6 bases). CDR1 is SGHAT and CDR2 is FQNNGV in the germline V gene. The CDR3 spans 15 residues. The V end was cut by 8 bases, the J end by 11 bases, with 24 bases between. The DNA for the CDR3 is TGTGCCAGCCGTTTATGGGAACAGGGCTCGGCGAAACTGTTTTTT. As protein: CASRLWEQGSAKLFF. Complete variable domain (other parts from reference TRBV11-2 and TRBJ1-4): EAGVAQSPRYKIIEKRQSVAFWCNPISGHATLYWYQQILGQGPKLLIQFQNNGVVDDSQLPKDRFSAERLKGVDSTLKIQPAKLEDSAVYLCASRLWEQGSAKLFFGSGTQLSVL.

This chain links TRBV11-2 with TRBJ2-5, with D perhaps given as TRBD1 or TRBD2 (5 bases each). The CDR3 loop spans 15 amino acids. V dropped 4 bases and J dropped 2 bases, with 14 bases sitting between them. Germline V gene sequence: CDR1 SGHAT, CDR2 FQNNGV. The CDR3 nucleotides read TGTGCCAGCAGCTCGCGAGGGGCAGTACAAGAGACCCAGTACTTC. Translating it yields CASSSRGAVQETQYF. The full variable domain, completed using reference TRBV11-2 and TRBJ2-5, is EAGVAQSPRYKIIEKRQSVAFWCNPISGHATLYWYQQILGQGPKLLIQFQNNGVVDDSQLPKDRFSAERLKGVDSTLKIQPAKLEDSAVYLCASSSRGAVQETQYFGPGTRLLVL.

The rearrangement uses TRBV30 and TRBJ1-1; 7 bases agree with TRBD1. Germline V gene lookup returns CDR1 GTSNPN and CDR2 SVGIG (reference sequence). The CDR3 contains 15 residues. V was pared by 5 bases and J by 5 bases, with 14 bases of the junction left unmatched. The CDR3 DNA sequence: TGTGCCTGGGGAGGGGCAGGGGGTGCTGGGACTGAAGCTTTCTTT. Its translation: CAWGGAGGAGTEAFF.

The V call is TRBV6-1, the J call TRBJ1-5; D unclear. Deletions cut 1 base from V and 4 bases from J, with 5 bases between. The V gene's germline CDR1 is MNHNS and CDR2 SASEGT. This CDR3 comprises 13 residues. The CDR3 DNA sequence: TGTGCCAGCAGTGAAGTTGGGAATCAGCCCCAGCATTTT. Its translation: CASSEVGNQPQHF.

The chain joins TRBV6-5 to TRBJ1-4; 9 bases align to TRBD1. V trimming: 7 bases; J trimming: 0 bases; junction bases outside the gene matches: 3. This CDR3 spans 15 amino acids. Germline V CDR1 and CDR2: MNHEY, SVGAGI. CDR3 nucleotides: TGTGCCAGCAAACAGGGGGCTGCAACTAATGAAAAACTGTTTTTT. Its translation: CASKQGAATNEKLFF.

The chain employs TRBV11-2 and TRBJ2-7; TRBD1 aligns across 7 bases. CDR1 is SGHAT, CDR2 FQNNGV, per germline. V dropped 2 bases and J dropped 4; count of bases not matched to a gene: 8. The CDR3 runs to 15 residues. CDR3 DNA: TGTGCCAGCAGCTTACCTTTTGGCAGGGGGTACGAGCAGTACTTC. Its protein is CASSLPFGRGYEQYF.

The chain has TRBV6-1 and TRBJ1-6, with D tentatively TRBD1 (5 bases). CDR1 MNHNS and CDR2 SASEGT come from the germline V gene. This CDR3 spans 18 amino acids. Trimming left V 1 base short and J 5 bases short, with 18 bases between. For the CDR3, the DNA is TGTGCCAGCAGTGAAGTGACAAGTGTAGGGGCAGATAATTCACCCCTCCACTTT. The encoded protein is CASSEVTSVGADNSPLHF.

J is TRBJ2-7 and V is TRBV6-1; 9 bases are shared with TRBD1. CDR1 and CDR2 (germline): MNHNS, SASEGT. This CDR3 comprises 15 residues. Trimming cost V 1 base and J 3 bases; bases outside gene matches: 4. The chain's CDR3 is CASSEGGQGLYEQYF. DNA for the CDR3: TGTGCCAGCAGTGAAGGGGGACAGGGACTCTACGAGCAGTACTTC.

The V and J genes are TRBV7-2 and TRBJ1-1, with D unresolved. V was pared by 3 bases and J by 7 bases, with 9 bases between. The CDR3 extends over 12 amino acids. Germline CDR1 SGHTA, CDR2 FQGNSA. The CDR3 DNA follows: TGTGCCAGCAGCTTCAGAGGGCTTGAAGCTTTCTTT. It translates to CASSFRGLEAFF.

The chain combines TRBV7-2 with TRBJ2-7; 14 bases match TRBD2. This CDR3 has 16 amino acids. V lost 5 bases to trimming and J lost 0 bases; unmatched junction nucleotides: 3. CDR1 is SGHTA, CDR2 FQGNSA, per germline. CDR3 in DNA: TGTGCCAGCAGCGAGGGACTAGCGGGAGCCTCCTACGAGCAGTACTTC. The encoded protein is CASSEGLAGASYEQYF.

V usage is TRBV5-1 and J usage is TRBJ1-4; perhaps TRBD1 as D (5 bases). Germline CDR1 is SGHRS and CDR2 is YFSETQ. Trimming pared 0 bases from V and 8 bases from J, leaving 11 bases between. The length of the CDR3 is 14 residues. The CDR3 spells CASSLGQGGEKLFF. The CDR3 DNA reads TGCGCCAGCAGCTTGGGGCAGGGTGGCGAAAAACTGTTTTTT.

This chain links TRBV19 with TRBJ1-1, with 9 positions matching TRBD1. Unmatched junction bases numbered 6, after V lost 4 bases and J lost 3 bases. Looked up from germline, CDR1 is LNHDA and CDR2 is SQIVND (reference sequence). CDR3 size: 15 residues. The CDR3 spells CASSTRRTGDTEAFF. The CDR3 bases are TGTGCCAGTAGTACCCGCAGGACAGGGGACACTGAAGCTTTCTTT.

This chain links TRBV19 with TRBJ2-3, with D perhaps matching TRBD2 (5 bases). With 0 bases removed from V and 4 bases from J, the gap between germline ends came to 11 bases. CDR1 is LNHDA, CDR2 SQIVND, per germline (reference sequence). CDR3 length: 15 amino acids. The CDR3 DNA is TGTGCCAGTAGTATAGATCTAAGCGGACCAGATACGCAGTATTTT. Protein sequence: CASSIDLSGPDTQYF.

The chain carries TRBV6-1 and TRBJ2-3; D is uncertain. Germline values: CDR1 MNHNS, CDR2 SASEGT. CDR3 length equals 13 residues. V was cut by 3 bases and J by 2 bases, with 6 bases left in between. The CDR3 DNA reads TGTGCCAGCAGTGACAGGAACACAGATACGCAGTATTTT. It encodes CASSDRNTDTQYF.

The chain recombines TRBV5-1 with TRBJ1-5; no reliable D call. Deletions cut 0 bases from V and 7 bases from J, with 11 bases between. This CDR3 spans 14 amino acids. Germline V gene sequence: CDR1 SGHRS, CDR2 YFSETQ. DNA of the CDR3: TGCGCCAGCAGCTTGGAGGGAGGGTGGCAGCCCCAGCATTTT. This encodes CASSLEGGWQPQHF.

V gene TRBV28 combines with J gene TRBJ2-7; D is undetermined. V lost 3 bases and J 0 bases, leaving 9 bases between the germline ends. The V gene's germline CDR1 is MDHEN and CDR2 SYDVKM. CDR3 size: 14 residues. The DNA for the CDR3 is TGTGCCAGCAGTTTTGTTGGGGACTCCTACGAGCAGTACTTC. It encodes CASSFVGDSYEQYF.

This CDR3 reads CASSQVGDYEQYF. The CDR3 DNA reads as TGTGCCAGCAGCCAAGTAGGAGACTACGAGCAGTACTTC. The gene calls are TRBV3-1 (or the pseudogene TRBV3-2) and TRBJ2-7, with D uncertain. CDR1 is LGHDT, CDR2 YNNKEL, per germline (reference sequence). Trimming removed 1 base from V and 3 bases from J, with 7 bases in between. The CDR3 runs to 13 residues.

The CDR3 is CASSLVGPPTNEKLFF. The CDR3 coding sequence is TGTGCCAGCAGCTTAGTAGGACCCCCCACTAATGAAAAACTGTTTTTT. The chain is built from TRBV7-3 and TRBJ1-4; D ambiguous. The V gene's germline CDR1 is SGHTA and CDR2 FQGTGA. This CDR3 is built from 16 residues. V shed 2 bases and J shed 2 bases, with 12 bases lying between them. The whole variable domain, filled in from reference TRBV7-3 and TRBJ1-4, reads GAGVSQTPSNKVTEKGKYVELRCDPISGHTALYWYRQSLGQGPEFLIYFQGTGAADDSGLPNDRFFAVRPEGSVSTLKIQRTERGDSAVYLCASSLVGPPTNEKLFFGSGTQLSVL.

This chain links TRBV19 with TRBJ2-2; D is possibly TRBD2 (5 bases). The V and J ends lost 10 bases and 4 bases respectively, with 16 bases between them. The CDR3 consists of 14 residues. Germline V gene data show CDR1 as LNHDA and CDR2 as SQIVND (reference sequence). The CDR3 sequence: CATTDWAVTGELFF. CDR3 sequence (DNA): TGTGCCACCACGGACTGGGCGGTCACCGGGGAGCTGTTTTTT.

This clone was observed a few times. V is TRBV5-1 and J is TRBJ1-6, with D possibly TRBD1 on 5 matching bases. The CDR3 totals 14 residues. Trimming pared 1 base from V and 9 bases from J, leaving 11 bases between. CDR1 is SGHRS, CDR2 YFSETQ, per germline. The DNA of the CDR3 is TGCGCCAGCAGCTTGCGCCAGGGCAGTTCACCCCTCCACTTT. Its protein product is CASSLRQGSSPLHF. Supplemented by reference TRBV5-1 and TRBJ1-6, the full variable domain reads KAGVTQTPRYLIKTRGQQVTLSCSPISGHRSVSWYQQTPGQGLQFLFEYFSETQRNKGNFPGRFSGRQFSNSRSEMNVSTLELGDSALYLCASSLRQGSSPLHFGNGTRLTVT.

This clone was detected only once. This sample includes further DNA sequences coding for the same CDR3. V usage is TRBV5-1 and J usage is TRBJ2-7, with 8 bases matching TRBD2. Germline V gene sequence: CDR1 SGHRS, CDR2 YFSETQ. V dropped 4 bases and J dropped 2; count of bases not matched to a gene: 5. This CDR3 spans 14 amino acids. Written as DNA, the CDR3 is TGCGCCAGCAGCCCCACTAGCGGAACCTACGAGCAGTACTTC. Protein sequence: CASSPTSGTYEQYF.